These 20 T cell receptor beta chains were sequenced from one sample in a study of shared clonotypes between healthy human individuals. The protocol was immunoSEQ multiplex PCR, while the TCRdb copy is restricted to in-frame clones and leaves out a portion. The data show approximately 400,000 clones, about 96% seen once. The source material was memory CD8+ T cells sorted from blood. The subset was: CD45RO+ cells pooled with CCR7-negative TemRA cells. The source of these receptors is a young man in good health.

V usage is TRBV19 and J usage is TRBJ2-3, with 8 bases identical to TRBD2. CDR1 is LNHDA and CDR2 is SQIVND in the germline V gene (reference sequence). The CDR3 is made up of 13 amino acids. With V trimmed by 5 bases and J by 6 bases, 4 bases remained unmatched. The CDR3 DNA sequence: TGTGCCAGTAGTCCACGACTAGCGGATACGCAGTATTTT. It codes for CASSPRLADTQYF. Variable domain in full (rest from reference TRBV19 and TRBJ2-3): DGGITQSPKYLFRKEGQNVTLSCEQNLNHDAMYWYRQDPGQGLRLIYYSQIVNDFQKGDIAEGYSVSREKKESFPLTVTSAQKNPTAFYLCASSPRLADTQYFGPGTRLTVL.

The rearrangement joins TRBV29-1 to TRBJ1-1; tentative D call: TRBD1 (6 bases). CDR1 is SQVTM, CDR2 ANQGSEA, per germline. V lost 2 bases to trimming and J lost 1 base, with 17 bases between them. The CDR3 has 16 amino acids. The CDR3 protein is CSVEKGSTGRNTEAFF. The CDR3 nucleotides read TGCAGCGTTGAAAAAGGTAGTACAGGGAGGAACACTGAAGCTTTCTTT.

This sequence joins TRBV10-3 and TRBJ1-4; no reliable D call. CDR1 and CDR2 from the germline V gene are ENHRY and SYGVKD. This CDR3 is built from 14 residues. Trimming took 2 bases from V and 6 from J, leaving 10 bases between them. DNA of the CDR3: TGTGCCATCAGTGAGCTAGGAGGATATGAAAAACTGTTTTTT. This sequence encodes CAISELGGYEKLFF.

This sequence joins TRBV9 and TRBJ2-7, with D possibly being TRBD1 or TRBD2 (6 bases each). Looked up from germline, CDR1 is SGDLS and CDR2 is YYNGEE. The CDR3 contains 13 residues. The V and J ends lost 0 bases and 6 bases respectively, with 10 bases between them. CDR3 protein: CASSVVGGIEQYF. Written as DNA, the CDR3 is TGTGCCAGCAGCGTAGTAGGGGGGATCGAGCAGTACTTC.

The genes are TRBV4-2 and TRBJ2-4; the D call may be TRBD1 or TRBD2 (7 bases each). Germline V gene data show CDR1 as LGHNA and CDR2 as YNFKEQ. The CDR3 is 16 amino acids. V was pared by 4 bases and J by 2 bases, with 15 bases between. CDR3 amino acids: CASSREGQLTKNIQYF. DNA of the CDR3: TGTGCCAGCAGCCGGGAGGGACAGCTTACCAAAAACATTCAGTACTTC.

The chain employs TRBV10-2 and TRBJ2-2, with 9 positions matching TRBD1. J gave up 3 bases and V 8 bases, and 4 bases lay outside the gene matches. CDR1 WSHSY and CDR2 SAAADI come from the germline V gene. The CDR3 length is 14 residues. This chain's CDR3 is CASGTGTYTGELFF. The CDR3 nucleotides read TGCGCCAGCGGGACAGGGACGTACACCGGGGAGCTGTTTTTT.

The chain couples TRBV7-9 to TRBJ1-1; tentatively, D is TRBD1 (6 bases). The germline V and J ends were trimmed by 0 bases and 1 base, with 12 bases remaining between them. Per the germline V gene, CDR1 is SEHNR and CDR2 is FQNEAQ (reference sequence). The CDR3 is 16 residues long. In DNA, the CDR3 is TGTGCCAGCAGCTTAGCGAGACAGGTTTCGAACACTGAAGCTTTCTTT. Residues: CASSLARQVSNTEAFF.

The chain joins TRBV18 to TRBJ2-1, with a tentative D call TRBD2 (6 bases). CDR3 length: 15 amino acids. Germline-derived CDR1 and CDR2 are KGHSH and LQKENI. Trimming stripped 3 bases from V and 1 base from J, with 10 bases between. CDR3 loop: CASSPGGKSYNEQFF. The CDR3 coding sequence is TGTGCCAGCTCACCGGGCGGGAAGTCCTACAATGAGCAGTTCTTC.

This sequence joins TRBV5-1 and TRBJ1-4; 7 bases are a match to TRBD1. V was pared by 2 bases and J by 3 bases, with 4 bases of the junction left unmatched. Germline V gene lookup returns CDR1 SGHRS and CDR2 YFSETQ. The CDR3 extends over 15 amino acids. CDR3 residues: CASSLEGASNEKLFF. The CDR3, as DNA: TGCGCCAGCAGCTTAGAGGGGGCGTCTAATGAAAAACTGTTTTTT.

This clone was seen a few times. The sample contains more than one DNA sequence encoding this CDR3. The chain is built from TRBV5-1 and TRBJ2-5; 8 bases line up with TRBD1. This CDR3 region has 13 residues. Trimming at V came to 1 base and at J to 5 bases, leaving 1 base not matched to a gene. Germline assignment: CDR1 SGHRS and CDR2 YFSETQ. The CDR3 sequence: CASSLTGGETQYF. The CDR3 bases are TGCGCCAGCAGCTTGACAGGGGGGGAGACCCAGTACTTC.

The V call is TRBV20-1, the J call TRBJ2-1, with 9 bases aligning to TRBD2. Germline V CDR1 and CDR2: DFQATT, SNEGSKA (reference sequence). The CDR3 has 11 amino acids. V trimming: 5 bases; J trimming: 12 bases; junction bases outside the gene matches: 5. The chain's CDR3 is CSALAGVGQFF. DNA of the CDR3: TGCAGTGCTTTAGCGGGAGTAGGGCAGTTCTTC.

The genes are TRBV30 and TRBJ2-5, with TRBD1 matching 7 bases. Trimming at V came to 3 bases and at J to 7 bases, leaving 8 bases not matched to a gene. This CDR3 contains 13 residues. Germline V gene lookup returns CDR1 GTSNPN and CDR2 SVGIG (reference sequence). CDR3 sequence (DNA): TGTGCCTGGAGCGGCGGACAGGCAGGGACCCAGTACTTC. This encodes CAWSGGQAGTQYF.

This clone appeared a single time. This sequence joins TRBV6-5 and TRBJ2-5; TRBD1 agrees at 7 bases. CDR3 length equals 12 residues. The J segment lost 5 bases and the V segment lost 6 bases, leaving 3 bases of the junction unmatched. Per the germline V gene, CDR1 is MNHEY and CDR2 is SVGAGI. CDR3 sequence reads: CASRNRGETQYF. The CDR3 nucleotides read TGTGCCAGCAGGAACAGGGGCGAGACCCAGTACTTC.

This chain uses TRBV15 with TRBJ2-7, with TRBD2 matching over 10 bases. CDR1 is LNHNV and CDR2 is YYDKDF in the germline V gene (reference sequence). The junction had 5 bases not matched to a gene; V was cut back by 3 bases and J by 3 bases. The CDR3 length is 15 residues. The CDR3 DNA is TGTGCCACCAGCAGTTCATTAGCGGGAGGCTACGAGCAGTACTTC. This sequence encodes CATSSSLAGGYEQYF.

The gene calls are TRBV7-9 and TRBJ2-5, with D perhaps matching TRBD2 (6 bases). The CDR3 length is 16 residues. Trimming removed 5 bases at V and 5 bases at J, with 21 bases between. The germline gives CDR1 SEHNR, CDR2 FQNEAQ (reference sequence). This chain's CDR3 is CASSPTGDGTRETQYF. The CDR3 DNA sequence: TGTGCCAGCAGCCCAACCGGGGACGGGACTCGGGAGACCCAGTACTTC.

The genes are TRBV18 and TRBJ2-7, with 13 bases identical to TRBD2. The CDR3 contains 15 residues. CDR1 KGHSH and CDR2 LQKENI come from the germline V gene. V lost 5 bases, J lost 2 bases, and 3 bases stayed unmatched. The CDR3 nucleotides read TGTGCCAGCTCAGCGGGGACTAGCGGGACCTACGAGCAGTACTTC. Protein: CASSAGTSGTYEQYF.

This clone has only one observation. The V call is TRBV2, the J call TRBJ2-5; D might be TRBD2 (6 bases). V gave up 6 bases and J gave up 3 bases, with 14 bases separating them. The CDR3 consists of 14 residues. Germline assignment: CDR1 SNHLY and CDR2 FYNNEI. DNA of the CDR3: TGTGCCAGCAGCAGGACTATTTTCGAAGAGACCCAGTACTTC. Protein: CASSRTIFEETQYF.

This chain links TRBV29-1 with TRBJ2-6, with D hard to call. V lost 0 bases and J 0 bases, leaving 15 bases between the germline ends. Germline V gene data show CDR1 as SQVTM and CDR2 as ANQGSEA. The CDR3 is 18 residues long. This CDR3 reads CSVEDRFLGSSGANVLTF. CDR3 coding DNA: TGCAGCGTTGAAGATCGCTTTTTAGGTAGCTCTGGGGCCAACGTCCTGACTTTC. Supplemented by reference TRBV29-1 and TRBJ2-6, the full variable domain reads SAVISQKPSRDICQRGTSLTIQCQVDSQVTMMFWYRQQPGQSLTLIATANQGSEATYESGFVIDKFPISRPNLTFSTLTVSNMSPEDSSIYLCSVEDRFLGSSGANVLTFGAGSRLTVL.

The V gene is TRBV9, the J gene TRBJ2-7; D perhaps matches TRBD2 (5 bases). V was clipped by 4 bases and J by 6 bases, with 26 bases between them. The germline V gene encodes CDR1 SGDLS and CDR2 YYNGEE. This CDR3 is 17 amino acids long. This CDR3 reads CASSPRRTDPGGREQYF. DNA of the CDR3: TGTGCCAGCAGCCCGCGGCGCACGGACCCTGGCGGGCGCGAGCAGTACTTC.

V gene TRBV25-1 combines with J gene TRBJ1-5, with a tentative D call TRBD1 (6 bases). This CDR3 spans 15 amino acids. Germline-derived CDR1 and CDR2 are MGHDK and SYGVNS. Trimming shortened V by 4 bases and J by 4 bases, and 14 bases separated the two germline ends. In nucleotides, the CDR3 is TGTGCCAGCAGTGCATGGGGGGCTGAAAATCAGCCCCAGCATTTT. It encodes CASSAWGAENQPQHF. Supplemented by reference TRBV25-1 and TRBJ1-5, the full variable domain reads EADIYQTPRYLVIGTGKKITLECSQTMGHDKMYWYQQDPGMELHLIHYSYGVNSTEKGDLSSESTVSRIRTEHFPLTLESARPSHTSQYLCASSAWGAENQPQHFGDGTRLSIL.